What follows is one TCR beta chain and its context. The antigen remains unidentified. These data belong to a study of T cells in Graves' hyperthyroidism and ophthalmopathy. General observations from the study: Appearing also in blood were most of the thyroid clonotypes expanded above 0.001.

Per germline, CDR1 SGDLS and CDR2 YYNGEE. This CDR3 has 16 amino acids. Trimming removed 3 bases at V and 2 bases at J, with 15 bases between. Diagnosis of hyperthyroidism was new in patients aged 18 to 65, and its duration was under 2 months. Exclusion criteria comprised uncontrolled infection, other autoimmune disease, pregnancy or lactation. Regions amplified from RNA transcripts were the TCR beta CDR3 regions. HTBI primers were the set used in a first-round RT-PCR of the TCR CDR3. A single record per CDR3 protein comes from TCRdb applying MiXCR to the multiplex PCR reads. The data show a few hundred thousand distinct CDR3 sequences, about 13% seen once.

This clonotype was obtained from a woman under 30 with Graves' hyperthyroidism. V usage is TRBV9 and J usage is TRBJ2-1, with D maybe TRBD2 (5 bases). Sequencing was performed on blood. CDR3 sequence reads: CASSGTAETAYNEQFF. CDR3 bases: TGTGCCAGCAGCGGAACAGCGGAGACCGCCTACAATGAGCAGTTCTTC.